The sequence of this T cell receptor beta chain was determined in a study of regulatory T cells in long-lasting Graves disease. Study in general: Duration of antithyroid drug therapy among newly diagnosed Graves' patients was under 3 months.

This CDR3 is 14 amino acids long. With 8 bases clipped from V and 4 bases from J, the junction kept 6 bases outside the gene matches. Time point described: newly diagnosed GD, antithyroid drugs for less than 3 months. Making the TCR library involved RNA that had been extracted from PBMCs. There are many counts of this clonotype. CDR3 regions were amplified by Arm-PCR using iRepertoire HTBI primers to build TCR beta libraries. A single record per CDR3 protein comes from TCRdb applying MiXCR to the multiplex PCR reads. This repertoire shows fewer than 650,000 distinct CDR3 sequences, about 16% found once; its top ten account for about 12%. A further study also used this sample, focusing on T cells in Graves' hyperthyroidism and ophthalmopathy.

The sample consisted of peripheral blood mononuclear cells (PBMCs), taken at new diagnosis, from a patient treated with antithyroid drugs. This receptor was identified in a man aged 18 to 30 with Graves disease. This chain uses TRBV12-3 or TRBV12-4 with TRBJ2-3, with 10 bases matching TRBD2. The CDR3 DNA reads as TGTGCCAGCCGGACTAGCGGAGCTCCAGATACGCAGTATTTT. Protein: CASRTSGAPDTQYF.